There are many counts of the clone carrying this T cell receptor (beta chain). Exclusion followed for patients with uncontrolled infection, other autoimmune disease, pregnancy or lactation. Diagnosis rested on symptoms, serum thyroxine and TRAb, thyroid ultrasound, and orbital computed tomography. Cells are PBMCs isolated from 10 ml of fresh blood. This entry belongs to a study of T cells in Graves' hyperthyroidism and ophthalmopathy. The overall study: The blood sample was taken at first diagnosis, before treatment began.

RNA transcripts were the template for amplifying TCR beta CDR3 regions. TCR CDR3 underwent first-round RT-PCR with the HTBI primer set. TCRdb reanalysed the multiplex PCR reads using MiXCR and keeps one entry per CDR3 protein. The profile covers around 110,000 distinct CDR3 sequences, with approximately 15% appearing a single time and about 45% taken by the ten largest. The germline gives CDR1 SGHAT, CDR2 FQDESV (reference sequence). Trimming stripped 3 bases from V and 7 bases from J, with 15 bases between. The CDR3 has 15 amino acids. The V gene is TRBV11-1, the J gene TRBJ2-2; D gene ambiguous. This receptor was obtained from a woman aged 45 to 65 with Graves' hyperthyroidism. The material sequenced was blood. CDR3 nucleotides: TGTGCCAGCAGCTTCAGAGCCGGTAGCAACGGGGAGCTGTTTTTT. Translating it yields CASSFRAGSNGELFF.